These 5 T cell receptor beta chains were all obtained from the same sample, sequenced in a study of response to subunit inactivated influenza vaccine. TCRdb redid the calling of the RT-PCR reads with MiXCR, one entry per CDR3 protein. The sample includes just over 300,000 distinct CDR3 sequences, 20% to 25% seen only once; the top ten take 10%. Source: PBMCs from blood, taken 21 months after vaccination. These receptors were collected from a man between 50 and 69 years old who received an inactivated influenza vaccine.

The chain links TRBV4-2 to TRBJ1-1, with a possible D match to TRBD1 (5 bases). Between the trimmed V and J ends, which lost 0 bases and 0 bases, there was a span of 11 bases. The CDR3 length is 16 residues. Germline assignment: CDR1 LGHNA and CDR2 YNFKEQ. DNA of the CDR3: TGTGCCAGCAGCCAAGATGGTGGCAGGGTGAACACTGAAGCTTTCTTT. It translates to CASSQDGGRVNTEAFF.

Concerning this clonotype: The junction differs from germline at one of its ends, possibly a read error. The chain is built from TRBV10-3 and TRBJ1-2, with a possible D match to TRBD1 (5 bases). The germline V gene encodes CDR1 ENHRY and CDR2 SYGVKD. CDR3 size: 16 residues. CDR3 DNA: TGTGCCATCACCCGGGACCGCCGCAAGACTAACTGTGGCTACACCTTC. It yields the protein CAITRDRRKTNCGYTF.

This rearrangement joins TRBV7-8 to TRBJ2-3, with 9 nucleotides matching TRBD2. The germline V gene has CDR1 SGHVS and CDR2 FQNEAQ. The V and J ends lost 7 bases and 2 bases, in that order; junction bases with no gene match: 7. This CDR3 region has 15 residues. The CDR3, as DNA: TGTGCCAGCAAAGTGTTAGCGGGAGCCACAGATACGCAGTATTTT. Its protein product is CASKVLAGATDTQYF.

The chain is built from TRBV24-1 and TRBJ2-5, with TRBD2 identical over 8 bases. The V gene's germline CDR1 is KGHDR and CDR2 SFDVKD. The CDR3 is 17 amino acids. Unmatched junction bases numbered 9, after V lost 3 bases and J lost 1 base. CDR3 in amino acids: CATSDPSEAGGQETQYF. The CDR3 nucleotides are TGTGCCACCAGTGATCCGTCCGAGGCGGGAGGCCAAGAGACCCAGTACTTC.

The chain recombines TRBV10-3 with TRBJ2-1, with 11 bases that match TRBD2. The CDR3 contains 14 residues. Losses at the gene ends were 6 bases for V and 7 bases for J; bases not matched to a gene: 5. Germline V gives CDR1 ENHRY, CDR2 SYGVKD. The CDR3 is CAISRTSGLNEQFF. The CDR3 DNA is TGTGCCATCAGCAGGACTAGCGGGTTAAATGAGCAGTTCTTC.